The clone carrying this T cell receptor beta chain came up many times. Its antigen is not identified. The data stem from a study of spatial heterogeneity in lung cancer. Background on the study: Each unique TCR and UMI combination was seen more than ten times on average in raw reads. Study-wide points: The study found that ubiquitous and regional expanded TCR counts tracked ubiquitous and regional nonsynonymous mutations, respectively. The study found that expanded intratumoral alpha and beta TCR counts tracked tumor mutation counts.

TCRdb called the 5' RACE reads again in MiXCR, with one record for every CDR3 protein. The sample includes around 95,000 distinct CDR3 sequences, 3.5% to 5% of them seen just once. The time point is: sample taken at primary tumor resection. Unsorted whole RNA of tumor, nontumor lung or frozen PBMC was sequenced. Germline lookup yields CDR1 LGHDT and CDR2 YNNKEL (reference sequence). Trimming cost V 0 bases and J 2 bases, with 12 bases left between them. The CDR3 runs 16 residues. The sequenced sample was lung tumor tissue, obtained at surgery. The sequence was collected from a male donor with early-stage non-small cell lung cancer. This chain uses TRBV3-1 with TRBJ2-3, with a possible D match to TRBD2 (6 bases). CDR3 DNA: TGTGCCAGCAGCCAAGAGCCGGGACTCTTCACAGATACGCAGTATTTT. It encodes CASSQEPGLFTDTQYF.